Listed below are T cell receptor beta chains from one sample, sequenced in a study of regulatory T cells in long-lasting Graves disease. From the multiplex PCR reads, TCRdb called clonotypes with MiXCR, one entry per CDR3 protein. The repertoire holds about 530,000 distinct CDR3 sequences, about 16% seen once, with roughly 25% in the top ten. The same data also went into a second study, on T cells in Graves' hyperthyroidism and ophthalmopathy.

This material consisted of peripheral blood mononuclear cells (PBMCs), taken at new diagnosis, from a patient treated with antithyroid drugs. Receptors were obtained from a woman aged 40 to 65 with Graves disease. CDR3s include the opening cysteine and the closing phenylalanine or tryptophan. D genes are given only for firm matches. Expanded clones get a size class; other rows say once, few or many, or leave the size out.

D gene	clone size	V gene	J gene	CDR3 protein	CDR3 DNA
-	many	TRBV12-3/TRBV12-4	TRBJ2-7	CASSLGSRYEQYF	TGTGCCAGCAGCCTTGGGTCCCGCTACGAGCAGTACTTC
-	-	TRBV7-7	TRBJ2-2	CASSLVVGGNTGELFF	TGTGCTAGCAGCTTAGTCGTGGGAGGGAACACCGGGGAGCTGTTTTTT
-	many	TRBV28	TRBJ2-5	CASSTSGERETQYF	TGTGCCAGCAGTACCTCAGGGGAGCGAGAGACCCAGTACTTC
-	-	TRBV6-1	TRBJ1-1	CASSRKEYGSTGAFF	TGTGCCAGCAGTCGAAAGGAGTACGGGAGCACTGGAGCTTTCTTT
-	few	TRBV7-7	TRBJ1-2	CASSPSPGFGYTF	TGTGCTAGCAGCCCAAGTCCGGGCTTCGGCTACACCTTC
-	many	TRBV7-9	TRBJ2-3	CASRLALTDTQYF	TGTGCCAGCAGGCTGGCCTTGACGGATACGCAGTATTTT
-	-	TRBV4-1	TRBJ2-3	CASSQSTGVDTQYF	TGCGCCAGCAGCCAATCCACGGGCGTGGATACGCAGTATTTT
-	many	TRBV12-3/TRBV12-4	TRBJ2-1	CASSLAGDSHNEQFF	TGTGCCAGCAGTTTAGCCGGGGACTCGCACAATGAGCAGTTCTTC
TRBD1	few	TRBV2	TRBJ2-3	CASGAGGVDTQYF	TGTGCCAGCGGGGCAGGGGGCGTAGATACGCAGTATTTT
-	-	TRBV20-1	TRBJ2-2	CSAFTSNTGELFF	TGCAGTGCTTTTACATCGAACACCGGGGAGCTGTTTTTT
-	-	TRBV7-9	TRBJ2-1	CASSLVSGDSYNEQFF	TGTGCCAGCAGCTTAGTTTCGGGGGACTCCTACAATGAGCAGTTCTTC
TRBD1	-	TRBV12-3/TRBV12-4	TRBJ2-6	CASSPRTGTPGANVLTF	TGTGCCAGCAGTCCCCGGACAGGGACCCCTGGGGCCAACGTCCTGACTTTC
-	many	TRBV12-3/TRBV12-4	TRBJ2-7	CASSLAGDRAYEQYF	TGTGCCAGCAGTTTAGCGGGTGACAGAGCCTACGAGCAGTACTTC
-	many	TRBV3-1	TRBJ2-7	CASSQALAHYEQYF	TGTGCCAGCAGCCAAGCACTAGCCCACTACGAGCAGTACTTC
TRBD1	-	TRBV12-3/TRBV12-4	TRBJ1-2	CASRETGGANYGYTF	TGTGCCAGCAGAGAGACAGGGGGTGCTAACTATGGCTACACCTTC
-	many	TRBV12-3/TRBV12-4	TRBJ1-2	CASSFWGYGYTF	TGTGCCAGCAGTTTTTGGGGGTATGGCTACACCTTC
-	many	TRBV20-1	TRBJ1-1	CSAITGSGVTEAFF	TGCAGTGCTATTACGGGGTCGGGTGTCACTGAAGCTTTCTTT
TRBD1	many	TRBV5-1	TRBJ2-7	CASSYSDRGNEQYF	TGCGCCAGCAGCTATTCCGACAGGGGGAACGAGCAGTACTTC
-	many	TRBV2	TRBJ1-1	CASSPLAGARTEAFF	TGTGCCAGCAGTCCCCTCGCAGGGGCTCGGACTGAAGCTTTCTTT
-	few	TRBV19	TRBJ1-5	CASSIVSHLNQPQHF	TGTGCCAGTAGTATAGTTTCACACCTTAATCAGCCCCAGCATTTT
TRBD1	many	TRBV3-1	TRBJ2-5	CASSPYGTVKETQYF	TGTGCCAGCAGCCCCTACGGGACAGTAAAAGAGACCCAGTACTTC
-	many	TRBV6-1	TRBJ1-1	CASSPGPPGGMNTEAFF	TGTGCCAGCAGCCCGGGACCCCCAGGAGGTATGAACACTGAAGCTTTCTTT
TRBD2	-	TRBV20-1	TRBJ2-7	CSVGDYPREQYF	TGCAGCGTCGGGGACTACCCCCGCGAGCAGTACTTC
TRBD2	many	TRBV3-1	TRBJ2-3	CASSPLAGGGTDTQYF	TGTGCCAGCAGCCCACTAGCGGGGGGAGGGACAGATACGCAGTATTTT
-	few	TRBV10-3	TRBJ1-1	CAIRTGTLNTEAFF	TGTGCCATCAGGACCGGGACCTTGAACACTGAAGCTTTCTTT
TRBD1	few	TRBV10-1	TRBJ1-5	CAIPGGDNQPQHF	TGCGCCATACCAGGGGGCGACAATCAGCCCCAGCATTTT
-	few	TRBV5-4	TRBJ1-5	CASSAGTGRPQHF	TGTGCCAGCAGCGCAGGGACGGGTCGGCCCCAGCATTTT
-	-	TRBV5-4	TRBJ1-1	CASSLGPGTGRDWGAEAFF	TGTGCCAGCAGCCTAGGGCCTGGAACAGGGCGGGATTGGGGGGCTGAAGCTTTCTTT
-	-	TRBV6-2/TRBV6-3	TRBJ2-7	CASTDTTYEQYF	TGTGCCAGCACAGACACAACCTACGAGCAGTACTTC
-	many	TRBV12-3/TRBV12-4	TRBJ1-3	CASSWVRRSQGNTIYF	TGTGCCAGCAGTTGGGTCCGCAGGAGCCAAGGAAACACCATATATTTT